Sequencing of this TCR beta chain was carried out in a study of blood T cell repertoires in COVID-19. About the research overall: Samples representing acute and convalescent COVID-19 were sourced from the United States, Italy and Spain. T cells, B-cell-depleted T cells, or PBMCs provided the cDNA or gDNA that served as material.

Worth noting for this clone: At one boundary the junction diverges from the germline segment, which might be a read error.

Cohort 3 recovered donors had two negative PCRs, clearance, or symptom resolution. This CDR3 comprises 17 residues. The germline V gene encodes CDR1 SGHAT and CDR2 FQNNGV. Only in-frame clones appear in the TCRdb table, and some are missing; sequencing was by immunoSEQ multiplex PCR. The sample contains roughly 290,000 clones, roughly 89% of which appear only once. This sequence joins TRBV11-2 and TRBJ1-6; D remains ambiguous. Source material: PBMCs or T cells enriched from blood (not recorded which). This clonotype was obtained from a woman aged 40-49 years who had recovered from COVID-19. In DNA form, the CDR3 reads TGTGCCAGCCGAAACCCAGGAAAGGCCCCCTATAATTCACCCCTCCATTTT. It translates to CASRNPGKAPYNSPLHF.